The rows below give T cell receptor beta chains drawn from one sample of a study of lymphopenia after photon versus proton radiotherapy. Sequencing used immunoSEQ multiplex PCR; TCRdb keeps in-frame clones, though not all of them. The data show fewer than 25,000 clones, 80% to 90% seen once. The sample consisted of peripheral blood, taken from a patient treated with proton-based radiotherapy. The receptor source for this set is a man older than 75 with esophageal cancer. The CDR3 runs from the conserved cysteine through the conserved F or W. A D gene is named only where the DNA matches it firmly. Some rows have no size entry. The others give once, few or many, or a class for an expanded clone.

V	size	J	D	CDR3	DNA
TRBV5-6	-	TRBJ2-7	-	CASSPQLGSYEQYF	TGTGCCAGCAGCCCCCAGCTCGGTTCCTACGAGCAGTACTTC
TRBV23-1	once	TRBJ2-3	-	CASSPAFGDPSTDTQYF	TGCGCCAGCAGTCCCGCTTTTGGAGACCCTAGCACAGATACGCAGTATTTT
TRBV18	once	TRBJ1-1	-	CASSSGNTEAFF	TGTGCCAGCTCTTCAGGGAACACTGAAGCTTTCTTT
TRBV27	-	TRBJ2-6	TRBD1	CASSPRPGQGSGANVLTF	TGTGCCAGCAGTCCCCGGCCGGGACAGGGTTCTGGGGCCAACGTCCTGACTTTC
TRBV6-5	-	TRBJ1-2	-	CASSSGYGYTF	TGTGCCAGCAGTTCTGGGTATGGCTACACCTTC
TRBV5-8	-	TRBJ1-2	TRBD1	CASSRVGEWTGVGYTF	TGTGCCAGCAGCCGGGTTGGGGAATGGACAGGGGTTGGCTACACCTTC
TRBV10-3	-	TRBJ2-2	TRBD2	CAISPGLGGTGELFF	TGTGCCATCAGTCCGGGACTAGGAGGGACCGGGGAGCTGTTTTTT
TRBV7-2	-	TRBJ1-3	-	CASSLRGSNTIYF	TGTGCCAGCAGCTTAAGAGGGTCCAACACCATATATTTT
TRBV7-9	-	TRBJ1-2	-	CASSPRASAGYGYTF	TGTGCCAGCAGCCCCCGGGCCTCAGCGGGCTATGGCTACACCTTC
TRBV7-2	few	TRBJ2-5	-	CASSYQRGQQETQYF	TGTGCCAGCAGTTACCAGAGAGGACAGCAAGAGACCCAGTACTTC
TRBV27	-	TRBJ2-2	TRBD1	CASTEADRDGELFF	TGTGCCAGCACAGAGGCGGACAGGGACGGGGAGCTGTTTTTT
TRBV7-2	-	TRBJ2-3	-	CASSLVTGGTDTQYF	TGTGCCAGCAGCTTAGTTACCGGGGGCACAGATACGCAGTATTTT
TRBV10-2	-	TRBJ2-2	TRBD2	CASREELAGASGELFF	TGCGCCAGCAGGGAGGAACTAGCGGGAGCTTCTGGGGAGCTGTTTTTT
TRBV5-5	-	TRBJ1-5	-	CASSLSGGDQPQHF	TGTGCCAGCAGCTTGAGCGGGGGAGATCAGCCCCAGCATTTT
TRBV5-5	-	TRBJ1-1	TRBD1	CASSFGTETEAFF	TGTGCCAGCAGCTTCGGGACAGAAACTGAAGCTTTCTTT
TRBV5-4	few	TRBJ1-6	TRBD1	CASSPRTGATYNSPLHF	TGTGCCAGCAGCCCTCGGACAGGGGCCACCTATAATTCACCCCTCCACTTT
TRBV19	-	TRBJ2-2	TRBD2	CASSIELADFTGELFF	TGTGCCAGTAGTATAGAACTAGCGGACTTTACCGGGGAGCTGTTTTTT
TRBV10-3	-	TRBJ2-7	-	CAISDRTYEQYF	TGTGCCATCAGCGACAGGACCTACGAGCAGTACTTC
TRBV27	-	TRBJ1-1	-	CASSLTPARGYTEAFF	TGTGCCAGCAGTTTAACGCCCGCAAGAGGGTACACTGAAGCTTTCTTT
TRBV30	-	TRBJ1-1	TRBD1	CAWRDRGRTEAFF	TGTGCCTGGAGGGACAGGGGTAGAACTGAAGCTTTCTTT
TRBV14	-	TRBJ2-6	TRBD1	CASSATGGTGANVLTF	TGTGCCAGCAGCGCGACAGGGGGAACTGGGGCCAACGTCCTGACTTTC
TRBV14	-	TRBJ2-7	TRBD1	CASSPLTGGVDEQYF	TGTGCCAGCAGCCCCCTGACAGGGGGCGTCGACGAGCAGTACTTC
TRBV9	-	TRBJ1-1	-	CASSVGSIMGGMTEAFF	TGTGCCAGCAGCGTAGGCTCGATAATGGGGGGGATGACTGAAGCTTTCTTT
TRBV5-4	-	TRBJ2-6	TRBD1	CASSRGQYSGANVLTF	TGTGCCAGCAGCCGGGGACAGTACTCTGGGGCCAACGTCCTGACTTTC
TRBV9	-	TRBJ2-7	-	CASSPQHSYEQYF	TGTGCCAGCAGCCCCCAGCACAGCTACGAGCAGTACTTC
TRBV7-3	-	TRBJ2-7	-	CASSRDHTYEQYF	TGTGCCAGCAGCCGGGACCACACCTACGAGCAGTACTTC
TRBV11-2	-	TRBJ2-2	TRBD2	CASSPLSGRTGELFF	TGTGCCAGCAGCCCCTTAAGCGGGAGGACCGGGGAGCTGTTTTTT
TRBV15	-	TRBJ1-4	TRBD1	CATSTGTGSEKLFF	TGTGCCACCAGCACCGGGACAGGGTCTGAAAAACTGTTTTTT
TRBV6-5	once	TRBJ1-2	-	CASSYARRDGYTF	TGTGCCAGCAGTTACGCCAGGAGAGATGGCTACACCTTC
TRBV19	-	TRBJ2-7	TRBD1	CASSKDRDYEQYF	TGTGCCAGTAGTAAAGACAGGGACTACGAGCAGTACTTC
TRBV7-9	-	TRBJ1-1	TRBD1	CASSLRGPGAFF	TGTGCCAGCAGCTTAAGGGGGCCGGGGGCTTTCTTT
TRBV6-6	-	TRBJ2-7	-	CASSPPGRNEQYF	TGTGCCAGCAGCCCCCCCGGACGGAACGAGCAGTACTTC
TRBV14	-	TRBJ2-2	-	CASSQDRVSGELFF	TGTGCCAGCAGCCAAGACAGGGTTAGCGGGGAGCTGTTTTTT
TRBV11-2	-	TRBJ2-1	TRBD2	CASSPQPGGAHEQFF	TGTGCCAGCAGCCCACAACCCGGGGGGGCCCATGAGCAGTTCTTC
TRBV4-3	-	TRBJ2-1	-	CASSQELQGSYNEQFF	TGCGCCAGCAGCCAGGAATTACAGGGCTCCTACAATGAGCAGTTCTTC
TRBV4-1	-	TRBJ1-6	TRBD1	CASSHRDSYNSPLHF	TGCGCCAGCAGCCACCGGGACAGTTATAATTCACCCCTCCACTTT
TRBV5-4	-	TRBJ2-1	TRBD1	CAFQTGTGSYNEQFF	TGTGCCTTTCAAACCGGGACAGGGTCCTACAATGAGCAGTTCTTC
TRBV7-8	-	TRBJ1-4	TRBD1	CASSTRTGDPGKLFF	TGTGCCAGCAGCACCCGGACAGGGGACCCTGGAAAACTGTTTTTT
TRBV5-4	-	TRBJ2-2	-	CASSLRTAPPGELFF	TGTGCCAGCAGCTTGCGGACAGCCCCACCGGGGGAGCTGTTTTTT
TRBV11-2	-	TRBJ2-2	-	CASSSLLTGELFF	TGTGCCAGCAGCTCATTATTAACCGGGGAGCTGTTTTTT
TRBV5-1	-	TRBJ1-2	-	CASRDTEINYGYTF	TGCGCCAGCCGAGACACCGAAATTAACTATGGCTACACCTTC
TRBV7-2	-	TRBJ2-2	-	CASRTGIGGYTGELFF	TGTGCCAGCAGAACCGGGATCGGGGGATACACCGGGGAGCTGTTTTTT
TRBV27	-	TRBJ1-1	-	CASSLMGYTEAFF	TGTGCCAGCAGTTTAATGGGGTACACTGAAGCTTTCTTT
TRBV7-2	-	TRBJ1-3	-	CASSLERGSPGNTIYF	TGTGCCAGCAGCTTAGAACGGGGTTCGCCTGGAAACACCATATATTTT
TRBV5-8	-	TRBJ2-6	TRBD1	CASSTRQGTTGANVLTF	TGTGCCAGCAGCACCCGACAGGGGACGACCGGGGCCAACGTCCTGACTTTC
TRBV7-9	-	TRBJ2-5	-	CASSLAGGGTQYF	TGTGCCAGCAGCTTAGCGGGAGGGGGGACCCAGTACTTC
TRBV9	-	TRBJ2-7	TRBD2	CASSVRTSGIYEQYF	TGTGCCAGCAGCGTGCGGACTAGCGGGATCTACGAGCAGTACTTC
TRBV5-4	-	TRBJ2-3	-	CASSLGGGYRTDTQYF	TGTGCCAGCAGCTTGGGGGGCGGGTATCGCACAGATACGCAGTATTTT
TRBV4-1	-	TRBJ1-1	-	CASSQDSGLLNTEAFF	TGCGCCAGCAGCCAAGATAGCGGACTGCTGAACACTGAAGCTTTCTTT
TRBV27	-	TRBJ1-6	-	CATAPGSSYNSPLHF	TGTGCCACTGCCCCTGGGAGCTCCTATAATTCACCCCTCCACTTT
TRBV7-2	-	TRBJ2-7	-	CASSFTGTLFEQYF	TGTGCCAGCAGCTTTACGGGAACCCTCTTCGAGCAGTACTTC
TRBV5-1	few	TRBJ2-5	-	CASSPGSTQETQYF	TGCGCCAGCAGCCCGGGGAGTACGCAAGAGACCCAGTACTTC
TRBV27	-	TRBJ1-5	-	CASSNGGRNQPQHF	TGTGCCAGCAGTAATGGGGGCAGGAATCAGCCCCAGCATTTT
TRBV11-1	-	TRBJ2-7	TRBD2	CASSLARGVSDEQYF	TGTGCCAGCAGCTTAGCGCGGGGGGTATCGGACGAGCAGTACTTC
TRBV5-1	-	TRBJ1-1	-	CASSSERDTEAFF	TGCGCCAGCAGCTCAGAGAGGGACACTGAAGCTTTCTTT
TRBV4-1	-	TRBJ1-5	TRBD1	CASSPLFRQGDQPQHF	TGCGCCAGCAGTCCCCTCTTCAGACAGGGTGATCAGCCCCAGCATTTT
TRBV19	once	TRBJ2-3	TRBD2	CASSPPAGAADTQYF	TGTGCCAGTAGTCCCCCGGCGGGAGCGGCAGATACGCAGTATTTT